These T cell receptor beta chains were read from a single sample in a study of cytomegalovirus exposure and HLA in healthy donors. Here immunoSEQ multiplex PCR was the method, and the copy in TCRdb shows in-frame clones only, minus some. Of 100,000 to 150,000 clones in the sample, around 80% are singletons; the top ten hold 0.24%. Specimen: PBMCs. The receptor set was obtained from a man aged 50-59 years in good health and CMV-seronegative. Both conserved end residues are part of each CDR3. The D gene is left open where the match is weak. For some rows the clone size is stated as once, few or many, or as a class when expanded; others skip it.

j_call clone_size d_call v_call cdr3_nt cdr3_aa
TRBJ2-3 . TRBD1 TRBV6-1 TGTGCCAGCAGTGCCGGGACAGGGATTACAGATACGCAGTATTTT CASSAGTGITDTQYF
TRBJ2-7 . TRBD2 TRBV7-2 TGTGCCAGCGTACCGGGGGGGACGGTCGAGCAGTACTTC CASVPGGTVEQYF
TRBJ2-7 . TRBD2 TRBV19 TGTGCCAGTAGTATAGTACTAGCGGGATATTCGAACGAGCAGTACTTC CASSIVLAGYSNEQYF
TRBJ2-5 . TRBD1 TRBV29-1 TGCAGCGTTGCGGGCGGGACAGGGCGAGAGACCCAGTACTTC CSVAGGTGRETQYF
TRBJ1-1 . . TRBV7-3 TGTGCCAGCAGCCCATCGACTGGGAGCACTGAAGCTTTCTTT CASSPSTGSTEAFF
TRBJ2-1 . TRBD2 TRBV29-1 TGCAGCGTTGAATTGGAGGTAGCGGGATTATACAATGAGCAGTTCTTC CSVELEVAGLYNEQFF
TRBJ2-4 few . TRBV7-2 TGTGCCAGCAGCTTACACAGGGCCAAAAACATTCAGTACTTC CASSLHRAKNIQYF
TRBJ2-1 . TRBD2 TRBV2 TGTGCCAGCAGTGAGACTAGCGGGGGCTACAATGAGCAGTTCTTC CASSETSGGYNEQFF
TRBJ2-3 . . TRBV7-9 TGTGCCAGCAGCCGCGCCCAGGAATACACAGATACGCAGTATTTT CASSRAQEYTDTQYF
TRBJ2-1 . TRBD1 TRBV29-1 TGCAGCGCCGCACGGGACAGGAACAATGAGCAGTTCTTC CSAARDRNNEQFF
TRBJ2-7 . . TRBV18 TGTGCCAGCTCCCTCGCAGGGGATACCTCCTACGAGCAGTACTTC CASSLAGDTSYEQYF
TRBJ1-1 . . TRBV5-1 TGCGCCAGCAGCTTGGCTGACACTGAAGCTTTCTTT CASSLADTEAFF
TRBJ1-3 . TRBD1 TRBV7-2 TGTGCCAGCAGCCGGACAGGGGGCTACGGAAACACCATATATTTT CASSRTGGYGNTIYF
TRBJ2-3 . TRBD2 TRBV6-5 TGTGCCAGCAGGCTAGCGGGAGGACCCACAGATACGCAGTATTTT CASRLAGGPTDTQYF
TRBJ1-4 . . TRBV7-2 TGTGCCAGCAGCACTCGAAGGGCGGGAGGCACTAATGAAAAACTGTTTTTT CASSTRRAGGTNEKLFF
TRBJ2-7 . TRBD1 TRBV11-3 TGTGCCAGCAGCTCCCGGGACAGTGCGAAAACCACCTGCTACGAGCAGTACTTC CASSSRDSAKTTCYEQYF
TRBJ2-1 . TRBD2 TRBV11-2 TGTGCCAGCAGCCTTAATAGCGGGGGGGCAGACAATGAGCAGTTCTTC CASSLNSGGADNEQFF
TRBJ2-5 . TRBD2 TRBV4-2 TGTGCCAGCAGCCAAGTTAGGGGCGGGGGGGGTGAGACCCAGTACTTC CASSQVRGGGGETQYF
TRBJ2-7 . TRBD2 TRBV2 TGTGCCAGCAGTGAAGCCGCCGTAGCGGGGCCCCTCTTC CASSEAAVAGPLF
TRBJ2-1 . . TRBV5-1 TGCGCCAGCAGTCAGGTTAGCGGAGCCTACAATGAGCAGTTCTTC CASSQVSGAYNEQFF
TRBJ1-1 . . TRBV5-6 TGTGCCAGCAGCACGGGACACCGAAACACTGAAGCTTTCTTT CASSTGHRNTEAFF
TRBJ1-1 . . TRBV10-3 TGTGCCATCCTCCAGGCAATGAACACTGAAGCTTTCTTT CAILQAMNTEAFF
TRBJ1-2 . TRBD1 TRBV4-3 TGCGCCAGCAGCCAAGCAACAGGGGGGTTCTATGGCTACACCTTC CASSQATGGFYGYTF
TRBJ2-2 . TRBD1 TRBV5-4 TGTGCCATCATAGACAGGGGTCTCACCGGGGAGCTGTTTTTT CAIIDRGLTGELFF
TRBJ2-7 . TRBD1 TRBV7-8 TGTGCCAGCAGTTTTACGGGCTGGCGACAGGGTTCCTACGAGCAGTACTTC CASSFTGWRQGSYEQYF
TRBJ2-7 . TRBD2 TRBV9 TGTGCCAGCAGCGCTTCCGGGACTACCGGCTACGAGCAGTACTTC CASSASGTTGYEQYF
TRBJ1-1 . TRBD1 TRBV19 TGTGCCAGTAGTCGACAGGGGAAAGTCGGTGAAGCTTTCTTT CASSRQGKVGEAFF
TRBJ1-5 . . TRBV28 TGTGCCACCACCTACAGGGTAGGCAATCAGCCCCAGCATTTT CATTYRVGNQPQHF
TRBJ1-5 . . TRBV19 TGTGCCACCACACACCAGGGAAGGGTGCAGCCCCAGCATTTT CATTHQGRVQPQHF